What follows are 25 T cell receptor beta chains derived from one specimen sequenced in a study of T cells after yellow fever vaccination. From the 5' RACE reads, TCRdb called clonotypes with MiXCR, one entry per CDR3 protein. This sample has 450,000 to 650,000 distinct CDR3 sequences, with about 13% found just once. Material: PBMCs, obtained on the day of the yellow fever booster vaccination. The receptors here all came from a man aged 25-45 years who received the YFV17D yellow fever vaccine.

This clonotype was seen more than once but under ten times. The chain has TRBV4-1 and TRBJ2-3; 8 bases fit TRBD2. The junction had 11 bases not matched to a gene; V was cut back by 1 base and J by 5 bases. Germline CDR1 MGHRA, CDR2 YSYEKL. The CDR3 has 17 residues. This CDR3 is CASSQGGISGMVDTQYF. DNA for the CDR3: TGCGCCAGCAGCCAAGGGGGGATTAGCGGGATGGTAGATACGCAGTATTTT.

This rearrangement joins TRBV24-1 to TRBJ1-1; no clear D. Germline assignment: CDR1 KGHDR and CDR2 SFDVKD. Deletions cut 7 bases from V and 0 bases from J, with 14 bases between. The CDR3 is made up of 15 amino acids. CDR3 coding DNA: TGTGCCACCAGCCCATCGGGGTCCTTGAACACTGAAGCTTTCTTT. Translation gives CATSPSGSLNTEAFF.

This clonotype was seen only a few times. The rearrangement joins TRBV12-3 or TRBV12-4 to TRBJ2-1, with D perhaps matching TRBD1 (5 bases). The length of the CDR3 is 14 residues. Trimming removed 10 bases from V and 8 bases from J, with 21 bases in between. CDR3 region: CAISKGPHGDEQFF. The CDR3 DNA sequence: TGTGCCATCTCAAAGGGGCCCCACGGAGATGAGCAGTTCTTC.

The chain has TRBV6-5 and TRBJ1-4, with D possibly being TRBD1 (5 bases). Trimming took off 0 bases at V and 6 bases at J, with 14 bases between the two ends. CDR3 length equals 16 residues. Germline V gene sequence: CDR1 MNHEY, CDR2 SVGAGI. The CDR3 spells CASSYSRSRRDEKLFF. The CDR3 DNA reads as TGTGCCAGCAGTTACTCGAGGAGTCGCAGGGATGAAAAACTGTTTTTT.

The chain carries TRBV5-5 and TRBJ2-5; D unclear. The CDR3 is made up of 13 amino acids. Germline assignment: CDR1 SGHKS and CDR2 YYEKEE (reference sequence). Trimming took 0 bases from V and 3 from J, leaving 6 bases between them. As DNA, the CDR3 is TGTGCCAGCAGCTTGGGTGAAGAAGAGACCCAGTACTTC. It is translated as CASSLGEEETQYF.

Worth noting for this clonotype: This could be a read error, since a much larger clone is one nucleotide away. This chain joins TRBV5-1 and TRBJ2-7; 12 bases map to TRBD1. The CDR3 is 14 residues long. Germline loops: CDR1 SGHRS, CDR2 YFSETQ. With V trimmed by 3 bases and J by 5 bases, 3 bases remained unmatched. This CDR3 is CASSSGTGGDEQYF. CDR3 DNA: TGCGCCAGCAGCTCCGGGACAGGGGGCGACGAGCAGTACTTC.

This clonotype has just a few counts. This chain joins TRBV2 and TRBJ2-7; D not certain. The CDR3 length is 14 residues. The germline V gene encodes CDR1 SNHLY and CDR2 FYNNEI. Trimming removed 5 bases at V and 0 bases at J, with 11 bases between. Here the CDR3 reads CASSTQGPSYEQYF. The CDR3 DNA sequence: TGTGCCAGCAGTACTCAAGGGCCCTCCTACGAGCAGTACTTC.

The V gene is TRBV2, the J gene TRBJ1-1, with 8 bases fitting TRBD1. Looked up from germline, CDR1 is SNHLY and CDR2 is FYNNEI. With V trimmed by 5 bases and J by 1 base, 3 bases remained unmatched. This CDR3 region has 14 residues. DNA of the CDR3: TGTGCCAGCAGTCCAGACAGGGGGAACACTGAAGCTTTCTTT. This codes for CASSPDRGNTEAFF.

This clonotype was observed at least ten times. The V gene is TRBV11-3, the J gene TRBJ2-1; 10 nucleotides align to TRBD2. CDR1 is SGHNT, CDR2 YENEEA, per germline. The CDR3 loop spans 16 amino acids. The ends lost 5 bases at V and 7 bases at J; junction bases unmatched: 11. In DNA, the CDR3 is TGTGCCAGCAGCCCCCGAACTAGCGGGGTTATTAATGAGCAGTTCTTC. It is translated as CASSPRTSGVINEQFF.

The gene calls are TRBV6-6 and TRBJ2-3, with no clear D. The germline V gene has CDR1 MNHNY and CDR2 SVGAGI (reference sequence). V was pared by 6 bases and J by 8 bases, with 9 bases between. This CDR3 comprises 11 residues. Here the CDR3 reads CASSFQATQYF. The CDR3, as DNA: TGTGCCAGCAGCTTTCAGGCTACGCAGTATTTT.

The V and J genes are TRBV12-3 or TRBV12-4 and TRBJ1-3; the D gene is possibly TRBD1 (6 bases). Between the trimmed V and J ends, which lost 10 bases and 0 bases, there was a span of 16 bases. This CDR3 comprises 15 residues. The CDR3 DNA sequence: TGTGCCACCTCGGACAGTACTTTCTCTGGAAACACCATATATTTT. It specifies CATSDSTFSGNTIYF.

This clonotype turned up a few times. This chain links TRBV29-1 with TRBJ2-7, with 10 bases identical to TRBD1. Germline V CDR1 and CDR2: SQVTM, ANQGSEA. CDR3 length: 13 residues. Trimming removed 5 bases from V and 3 bases from J; junction bases left unmatched: 4. DNA of the CDR3: TGCAGCGTTAGCCGGGACAGGGGCTACGAGCAGTACTTC. Translated, it gives CSVSRDRGYEQYF.

This clonotype was recorded a few times. The chain employs TRBV6-1 and TRBJ2-2; D is possibly TRBD1 (6 bases). V was shortened by 6 bases and J by 5 bases, with 13 bases between the two germline ends. This CDR3 has 14 amino acids. Germline V gene sequence: CDR1 MNHNS, CDR2 SASEGT. The CDR3 loop is CASRPDRSTGELFF. CDR3 nucleotide sequence: TGTGCCAGCAGACCCGACAGGAGTACCGGGGAGCTGTTTTTT.

J is TRBJ1-1 and V is TRBV5-1; D uncertain. Trimming stripped 0 bases from V and 7 bases from J, with 10 bases between. The CDR3 length is 13 residues. CDR1 and CDR2 (germline): SGHRS, YFSETQ. The CDR3 region has the DNA TGCGCCAGCAGCTTGGTCGGGCCCCTTGAAGCTTTCTTT. Amino acids: CASSLVGPLEAFF. The full variable domain, in which reference TRBV5-1 and TRBJ1-1 provide the parts outside the CDR3, is KAGVTQTPRYLIKTRGQQVTLSCSPISGHRSVSWYQQTPGQGLQFLFEYFSETQRNKGNFPGRFSGRQFSNSRSEMNVSTLELGDSALYLCASSLVGPLEAFFGQGTRLTVV.

This clonotype was observed a single time. The chain recombines TRBV7-8 with TRBJ2-3, with D hard to call. Germline CDR1 is SGHVS and CDR2 is FQNEAQ. V lost 6 bases and J 0 bases, leaving 10 bases between the germline ends. The CDR3 spans 14 residues. CDR3 in DNA: TGTGCCAGCAGGACGACGAGGAGCACAGATACGCAGTATTTT. It encodes CASRTTRSTDTQYF.

The chain uses TRBV11-3 and TRBJ2-2, with TRBD1 matching over 9 bases. Trimming at V came to 6 bases and at J to 6 bases, leaving 5 bases not matched to a gene. From germline, CDR1 is SGHNT and CDR2 YENEEA. CDR3 length: 14 amino acids. CDR3 nucleotide sequence: TGTGCCAGCAGTCTACAGGGGGCAGCCGGGGAGCTGTTTTTT. It is translated as CASSLQGAAGELFF.

The table lists this clonotype with many counts. This sequence joins TRBV29-1 and TRBJ2-4; 7 positions match TRBD1. With V trimmed by 5 bases and J by 6 bases, 10 bases remained unmatched. This CDR3 is 14 amino acids long. The germline V gene has CDR1 SQVTM and CDR2 ANQGSEA. The CDR3 sequence: CSVLGTAKGNIQYF. The CDR3 coding sequence is TGCAGCGTTCTTGGGACAGCTAAGGGAAACATTCAGTACTTC.

This clonotype occurred a few times. The chain is built from TRBV20-1 and TRBJ1-4; D ambiguous. This CDR3 has 11 amino acids. The V and J ends lost 3 bases and 8 bases respectively, with 7 bases between them. CDR1 DFQATT and CDR2 SNEGSKA come from the germline V gene (reference sequence). CDR3 sequence (DNA): TGCAGTGCTAGTGCGGTGGAAAAACTGTTTTTT. The encoded protein is CSASAVEKLFF.

In its sample, this clonotype was seen a few times. The CDR3 nucleotides are TGCAGTGCTAAAGGTCCCTATGGCTACACCTTC. Translation gives CSAKGPYGYTF. The rearrangement uses TRBV20-1 and TRBJ1-2, with no clear D. The CDR3 has 11 residues. Trimming shortened V by 4 bases and J by 4 bases, and 7 bases separated the two germline ends. Germline V gene sequence: CDR1 DFQATT, CDR2 SNEGSKA (reference sequence).

The chain couples TRBV20-1 to TRBJ1-5, with a tentative D call TRBD1 (6 bases). The V and J ends lost 4 bases and 0 bases respectively, with 13 bases between them. CDR3 length equals 15 residues. Germline CDR1 is DFQATT and CDR2 is SNEGSKA (reference sequence). For the CDR3, the DNA is TGCAGTGCTAATGTACCGGGACATAGCAATCAGCCCCAGCATTTT. Protein: CSANVPGHSNQPQHF.

This clonotype was recorded at least ten times. The J gene is TRBJ2-5, the V gene TRBV12-3 or TRBV12-4; no clear D gene. CDR3 size: 15 residues. V was cut by 6 bases and J by 4 bases, with 18 bases left in between. CDR3 loop: CASSFVDGWGETQYF. The DNA of the CDR3 is TGTGCCAGCAGCTTCGTGGACGGGTGGGGAGAGACCCAGTACTTC.

This clonotype was detected only a few times. CDR3 nucleotides: TGTGCCAGCTTCTTCTGGGGCGAGTCGGGGGCCAACGTCCTGACTTTC. This codes for CASFFWGESGANVLTF. V gene TRBV2 combines with J gene TRBJ2-6, with a tentative D call TRBD1 (5 bases). With 8 bases removed from V and 4 bases from J, the gap between germline ends came to 18 bases. Germline V gene sequence: CDR1 SNHLY, CDR2 FYNNEI. The CDR3 is 16 amino acids.

This chain links TRBV6-2 or TRBV6-3 with TRBJ1-1, with D perhaps TRBD1 (5 bases). There are 14 residues in the CDR3. The germline gives CDR1 MNHEY, CDR2 SVGEGT. The ends were cut back, 0 bases at V and 4 bases at J, with 9 bases in the middle. The CDR3 DNA reads as TGTGCCAGCAGTTACTCCCCAGGGACCACTGAAGCTTTCTTT. Its translation is CASSYSPGTTEAFF.

The rearrangement joins TRBV5-8 to TRBJ2-3; D perhaps matches TRBD2 (6 bases). The V gene's germline CDR1 is SGHTS and CDR2 YDEGEE. The CDR3 extends over 17 amino acids. V was cut by 5 bases and J by 2 bases, with 21 bases left in between. The CDR3 reads CASSLSRAGLNTDTQYF. The CDR3, as DNA: TGTGCCAGCAGTTTGAGTCGGGCGGGACTGAACACAGATACGCAGTATTTT. The whole variable domain, filled in from reference TRBV5-8 and TRBJ2-3, reads EAGVTQSPTHLIKTRGQQATLRCSPISGHTSVYWYQQALGLGLQFLLWYDEGEERNRGNFPPRFSGRQFPNYSSELNVNALELEDSALYLCASSLSRAGLNTDTQYFGPGTRLTVL.

This clonotype was seen more than once but under ten times. V and J are TRBV24-1 and TRBJ2-5; D gene uncertain. Trimming took 1 base from V and 0 from J, leaving 14 bases between them. CDR1 and CDR2 from the germline V gene are KGHDR and SFDVKD. CDR3 size: 17 residues. This CDR3 reads CATSDFRAGQDQETQYF. The CDR3 DNA reads as TGTGCCACCAGTGATTTCCGCGCCGGGCAGGACCAAGAGACCCAGTACTTC.